This T cell receptor (beta chain) was captured in a study of cytomegalovirus exposure and HLA in healthy donors. PCR used 60 Vbeta primers and 13 Jbeta primers. The data were produced by immunoSEQ multiplex PCR, yet TCRdb's version contains in-frame clones alone and is incomplete. The data show roughly 70,000 clones, just under 75% seen once. There are 13 residues in the CDR3. With 0 bases removed from V and 6 bases from J, the gap between germline ends came to 10 bases. CDR1 is SGHRS and CDR2 is YFSETQ in the germline V gene. The material sequenced was PBMCs. The rearrangement uses TRBV5-1 and TRBJ2-7, with unresolved D. This receptor was identified in a human donor in good health. CDR3 loop: CASSLGWAFEQYF. In DNA, the CDR3 is TGCGCCAGCAGCTTGGGTTGGGCGTTCGAGCAGTACTTC.